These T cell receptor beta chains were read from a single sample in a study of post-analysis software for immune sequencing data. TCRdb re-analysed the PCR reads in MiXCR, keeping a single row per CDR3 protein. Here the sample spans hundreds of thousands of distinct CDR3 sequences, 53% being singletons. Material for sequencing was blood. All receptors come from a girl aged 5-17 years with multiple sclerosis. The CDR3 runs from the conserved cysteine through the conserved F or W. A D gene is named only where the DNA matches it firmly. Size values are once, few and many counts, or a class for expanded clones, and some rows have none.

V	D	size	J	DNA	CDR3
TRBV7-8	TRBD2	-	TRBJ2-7	TGTGCCAGCAGCTCCTCGGGGAGGGTCTTAACCCCTTCCTACGAGCAGTACTTC	CASSSSGRVLTPSYEQYF
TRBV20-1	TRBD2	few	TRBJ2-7	TGCAGTGCTACCCTAGCGGGGGCACGCTACGAGCAGTACTTC	CSATLAGARYEQYF
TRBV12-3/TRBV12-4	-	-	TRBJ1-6	TGTGCCAGCAGTTTATTACCGAGTTCACCCCTCCACTTT	CASSLLPSSPLHF
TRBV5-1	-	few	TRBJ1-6	TGCGCCAGCAGCCCGAGAGGCCTTAATTCACCCCTCCACTTT	CASSPRGLNSPLHF
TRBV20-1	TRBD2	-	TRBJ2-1	TGCAGTGCAGGTCGGACTAGCGGCTACTACAATGAGCAGTTCTTC	CSAGRTSGYYNEQFF
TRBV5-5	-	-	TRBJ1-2	TGTGCCAGCAGCCCTGATATTAACTATGGCTACACCTTC	CASSPDINYGYTF
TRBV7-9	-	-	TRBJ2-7	TGTGCCAGCAGCTTAACGATACGGGCTTACGAGCAGTACTTC	CASSLTIRAYEQYF
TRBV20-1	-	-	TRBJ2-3	TGCAGTGTGGGGTATGGGGGGGGCATAGATACGCAGTATTTT	CSVGYGGGIDTQYF
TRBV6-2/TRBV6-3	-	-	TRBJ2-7	TGTGCCAGCAGACGGACATCCTACGAGCAGTACTTC	CASRRTSYEQYF
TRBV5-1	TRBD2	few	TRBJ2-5	TGCGCCAGCAGCTTGGGACCGGGACTAGCGGGAGTTCGAGAGACCCAGTACTTC	CASSLGPGLAGVRETQYF
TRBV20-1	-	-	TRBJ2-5	TGCAGTGCCAGTTTTGGGGGAGAGACCCAGTACTTC	CSASFGGETQYF
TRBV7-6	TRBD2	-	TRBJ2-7	TGTGCCAGCAGCACCTTCTCTAGCGGGAGGGCCCTCAGGTACGAGCAGTACTTC	CASSTFSSGRALRYEQYF
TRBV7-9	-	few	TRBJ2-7	TGTGCCAGCAGCTTTATTAGCGATGCCTACGAGCAGTACTTC	CASSFISDAYEQYF
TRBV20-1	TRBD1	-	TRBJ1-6	TGCAGTGCTAGAGATTATAGGGGACAGGGAGCTTCACCCCTCCACTTT	CSARDYRGQGASPLHF
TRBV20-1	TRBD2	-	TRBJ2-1	TGCAGTGCTAGAGATCCATTGACTGCCTCTAGCGGGAGCTTCTACAATGAGCAGTTCTTC	CSARDPLTASSGSFYNEQFF
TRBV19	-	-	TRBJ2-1	TGTGCCAGTAGTGTCGGCGCAAGCTCCTACAATGAGCAGTTCTTC	CASSVGASSYNEQFF
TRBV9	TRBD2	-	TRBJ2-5	TGTGCCAGCAGCGTAGGGGTTAGCGGGGCCCAAGAGACCCAGTACTTC	CASSVGVSGAQETQYF
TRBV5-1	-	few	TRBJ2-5	TGCGCCAGCAGCTTGTCGAGTTCCGCTTGGGAGCAGTACTTC	CASSLSSSAWEQYF
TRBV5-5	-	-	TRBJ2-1	TGTGCCAGCAGCAGGGTGTATGGCTACTACAATGAGCAGTTCTTC	CASSRVYGYYNEQFF
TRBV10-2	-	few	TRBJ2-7	TGCGCCAGCAGCTGGGATGGTGTCAAATCCAGTTCCTACGAGCAGTACTTC	CASSWDGVKSSSYEQYF
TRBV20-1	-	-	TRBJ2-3	TGCAGTGCTGAAACTAGCAGTAACACAGATACGCAGTATTTT	CSAETSSNTDTQYF
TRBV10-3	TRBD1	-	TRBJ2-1	TGTGCCATCAGTGAGGGACAGGGGGTCAGGAGCTCCTACAATGAGCAGTTCTTC	CAISEGQGVRSSYNEQFF
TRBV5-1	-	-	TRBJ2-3	TGCGCCAGCAGCCCCTCCCGGGCGGGGACCACAGATACGCAGTATTTT	CASSPSRAGTTDTQYF
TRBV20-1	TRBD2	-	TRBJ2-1	TGCAGTGCTAGACCAGAGACTAGCGGGAGGGGATCCTCCTACAATGAGCAGTTCTTC	CSARPETSGRGSSYNEQFF
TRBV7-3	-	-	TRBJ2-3	TGTGCCAGCAGCCGGGACCGTCCGAATACGCAGTATTTT	CASSRDRPNTQYF
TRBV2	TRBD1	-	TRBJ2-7	TGTGCCAGCAGTGACCGACAGGGGTACTACGAGCAGTACTTC	CASSDRQGYYEQYF
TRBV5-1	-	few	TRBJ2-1	TGCGCCAGCAGCTTTACCCCGGACACCTACAATGAGCAGTTCTTC	CASSFTPDTYNEQFF
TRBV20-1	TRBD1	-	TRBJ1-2	TGCAGTGCTAGAGATTCTAGGACAGGGATTGGCTACACCTTC	CSARDSRTGIGYTF
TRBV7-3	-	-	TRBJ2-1	TGTGCCAGCCAGCTTAACATCTACAATGAGCAGTTCTTC	CASQLNIYNEQFF
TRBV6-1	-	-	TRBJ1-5	TGTGCCAGCAGTGCGTCACCAGGGGCTCGGAATCAGCCCCAGCATTTT	CASSASPGARNQPQHF
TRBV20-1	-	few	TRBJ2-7	TGCAGTGCTAGAATCCAGCGGCGGGGCTACGAGCAGTACTTC	CSARIQRRGYEQYF
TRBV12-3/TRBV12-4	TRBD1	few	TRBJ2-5	TGTGCCAGCAGTTTCAGGTTCCGCGGACAGGCTGACAGTCGGAACCAAGAGACCCAGTACTTC	CASSFRFRGQADSRNQETQYF
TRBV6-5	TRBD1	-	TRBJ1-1	TGTGCCAGCAGGGGACCGGGACAGGGGTTAACTGAAGCTTTCTTT	CASRGPGQGLTEAFF
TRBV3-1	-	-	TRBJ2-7	TGTGCCAGCAGCCAAAGGTCCACCTACGAGCAGTACTTC	CASSQRSTYEQYF
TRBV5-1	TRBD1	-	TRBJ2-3	TGCGCCAGCAGCCCCCTTCGTTCCACAGGGGGCATCAGCGCCCCTAGCACAGATACGCAGTATTTT	CASSPLRSTGGISAPSTDTQYF
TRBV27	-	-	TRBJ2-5	TGTGCCAGCAATGGGGGAGCATGGGGAGAGACCCAGTACTTC	CASNGGAWGETQYF
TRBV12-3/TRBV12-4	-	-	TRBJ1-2	TGTGCCAGCAGTTTAGAAGGAAGACGACACTACACCTTC	CASSLEGRRHYTF
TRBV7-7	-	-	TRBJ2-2	TGTGCTAGCAGCTCGGGCGGTGTTGGCGGGGAGCTGTTTTTT	CASSSGGVGGELFF
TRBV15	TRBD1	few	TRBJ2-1	TGTGCCACCAGCAGAGGGGGGACAGGGGTTTACAATGAGCAGTTCTTC	CATSRGGTGVYNEQFF
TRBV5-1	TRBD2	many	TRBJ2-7	TGCGCCAGCAGCCGGACTAGCGGGACCTACGAGCAGTACTTC	CASSRTSGTYEQYF
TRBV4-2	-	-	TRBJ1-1	TGTGCCAGCAGCCAAGATAAGGCGGCGTGGTACATGAACACTGAAGCTTTCTTT	CASSQDKAAWYMNTEAFF
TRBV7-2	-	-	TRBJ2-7	TGTGCCAGCAGCGCGTCGGGTGCACTGGGAGAGCAGTACTTC	CASSASGALGEQYF
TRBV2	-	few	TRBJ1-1	TGTGCCAGCAGTGAGGGGGGGAACACTGAAGCTTTCTTT	CASSEGGNTEAFF
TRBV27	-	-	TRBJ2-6	TGTGCCAGCAGTTTGGCCCGTTGGGGTACCGGGGCCAACGTCCTGACTTTC	CASSLARWGTGANVLTF
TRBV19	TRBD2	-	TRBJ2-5	TGTGCCAGTAGTATGGCGCTAGCGGACGCCCAAGAGACCCAGTACTTC	CASSMALADAQETQYF
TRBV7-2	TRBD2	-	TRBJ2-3	TGTGCCATCCCGGGACTAGCTTCGGTTACGCAGTATTTT	CAIPGLASVTQYF
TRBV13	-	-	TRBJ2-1	TGTGCCAGCAGCCGAAGGAGGGACCCGAGGAGCTCCTACAATGAGCAGTTCTTC	CASSRRRDPRSSYNEQFF
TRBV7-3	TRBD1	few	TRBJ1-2	TGTGCCAGCAGCAAAGGACAGGGGACAGTCTATGGCTACACCTTC	CASSKGQGTVYGYTF
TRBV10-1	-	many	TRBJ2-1	TGCGCCAGCAGGCCGGATAGCTCCTACAATGAGCAGTTCTTC	CASRPDSSYNEQFF
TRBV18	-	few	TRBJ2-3	TGTGCCAGCTCACCTATTCGGGATACGCAGTATTTT	CASSPIRDTQYF
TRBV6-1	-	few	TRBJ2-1	TGTGCCAGCAGTGAACAGGGGTCGGGAGCTAGCAATGAGCAGTTCTTC	CASSEQGSGASNEQFF
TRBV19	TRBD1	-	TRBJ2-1	TGTGCCAGTAGTTTGGGACAGAAAAAGGATGAGCAGTTCTTC	CASSLGQKKDEQFF
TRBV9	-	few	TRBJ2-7	TGTGCCAGCAGCCCCCGGGCCCTCTCCTACGAGCAGTACTTC	CASSPRALSYEQYF
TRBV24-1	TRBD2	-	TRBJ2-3	TGTGCCACCAGTGCCCGATCTGGACTAGCGGGAGGGCCGGTGACAGATACGCAGTATTTT	CATSARSGLAGGPVTDTQYF
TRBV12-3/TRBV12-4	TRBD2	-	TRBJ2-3	TGTGCCAGCAGAAGGACTAGCGGCGGAACAGATACGCAGTATTTT	CASRRTSGGTDTQYF
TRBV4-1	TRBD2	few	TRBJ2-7	TGCGCCAGCAGCCAAGGGAGGCTAGCGGATTCCTACGAGCAGTACTTC	CASSQGRLADSYEQYF
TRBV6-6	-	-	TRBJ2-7	TGTGCCGCATATACCACAGGGTCCGACTACGAGCAGTACTTC	CAAYTTGSDYEQYF